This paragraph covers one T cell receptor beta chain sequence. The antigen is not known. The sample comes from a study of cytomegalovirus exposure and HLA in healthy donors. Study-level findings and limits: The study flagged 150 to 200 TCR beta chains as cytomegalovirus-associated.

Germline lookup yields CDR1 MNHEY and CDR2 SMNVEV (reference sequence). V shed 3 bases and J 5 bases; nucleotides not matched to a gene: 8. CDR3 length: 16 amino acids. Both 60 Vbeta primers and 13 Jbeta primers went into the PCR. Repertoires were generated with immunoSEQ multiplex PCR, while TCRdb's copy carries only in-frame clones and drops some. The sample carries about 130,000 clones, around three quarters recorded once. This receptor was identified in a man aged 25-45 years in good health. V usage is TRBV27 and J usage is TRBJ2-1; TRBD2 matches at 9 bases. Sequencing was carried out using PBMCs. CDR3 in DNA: TGTGCCAGCAGTTTCTATGGACTAGCGCGAAACAATGAGCAGTTCTTC. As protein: CASSFYGLARNNEQFF.